These 19 T cell receptor beta chains share one sample of origin, sequenced in a study of Ad26.COV2.S vaccination and SARS-CoV-2 variants. TCRdb keeps only in-frame clones here, not all; method: immunoSEQ multiplex PCR. The table lists 410,000 or so clones, roughly 90% of them singletons. Specified treatment: some 20 received Ad26.COV2.S at low or high dose, single or two shots; roughly five received placebo; per-sample allocation not given. Day 63 after the first injection of vaccine or placebo was the sampling time. Material: peripheral blood, obtained in a trial of Ad26.COV2.S vaccine versus placebo. These receptors were collected from a person between 18 and 60 years old who received the Ad26.COV2.S COVID-19 vaccine or a placebo.

This chain uses TRBV29-1 with TRBJ2-1; maybe TRBD2 (5 bases). The CDR3 is 12 residues long. Per germline, CDR1 SQVTM and CDR2 ANQGSEA. V lost 7 bases, J lost 7 bases, and 14 bases lay in between. CDR3 region: CSGRPGANEQFF. The CDR3 bases are TGCAGCGGGAGGCCGGGTGCGAATGAGCAGTTCTTC.

J is TRBJ2-5 and V is TRBV5-5; maybe TRBD2 (7 bases). The CDR3 sequence is 14 residues long. The V and J ends lost 3 bases and 5 bases respectively, with 14 bases between them. Looked up from germline, CDR1 is SGHKS and CDR2 is YYEKEE (reference sequence). CDR3 residues: CASSWGGGAETQYF. CDR3 bases: TGTGCCAGCAGCTGGGGCGGGGGCGCGGAGACCCAGTACTTC.

J is TRBJ2-1 and V is TRBV11-2, with 9 bases aligning to TRBD1. The V gene end was trimmed by 3 bases and the J gene end by 8 bases; junction bases not matched to a gene: 14. The CDR3 covers 17 residues. The germline CDR1 and CDR2 sequences are SGHAT and FQNNGV. CDR3 loop: CASSFYRDREYFDEQFF. For the CDR3, the DNA is TGTGCCAGCAGCTTCTACCGGGACAGGGAATACTTTGATGAGCAGTTCTTC.

The CDR3 DNA follows: TGTGCCAGCAGGACAGGTGTTAATGAAAAACTGTTTTTT. Its translation is CASRTGVNEKLFF. The chain is built from TRBV2 and TRBJ1-4; D may be TRBD1 (6 bases). There are 13 residues in the CDR3. V shed 6 bases and J shed 4 bases, with 9 bases lying between them. Germline loops: CDR1 SNHLY, CDR2 FYNNEI.

This clone has a single count. This sequence joins TRBV19 and TRBJ2-1; 7 bases are shared with TRBD1. The CDR3 is 15 amino acids. CDR1 and CDR2 from the germline V gene are LNHDA and SQIVND (reference sequence). Trimming cost V 5 bases and J 3 bases; bases outside gene matches: 7. The CDR3 DNA is TGTGCCAGTAGTGTAGTCGGGACAGACTACAATGAGCAGTTCTTC. Protein sequence: CASSVVGTDYNEQFF.

The V gene is TRBV5-1, the J gene TRBJ2-1, with no clear D. V dropped 4 bases and J dropped 5 bases, with 19 bases sitting between them. Germline V gene data show CDR1 as SGHRS and CDR2 as YFSETQ. This CDR3 comprises 16 residues. The CDR3 protein is CASSPLIPSDDNEQFF. The CDR3 DNA is TGCGCCAGCAGCCCCTTAATTCCATCGGACGACAATGAGCAGTTCTTC.

The V gene is TRBV2, the J gene TRBJ2-7; D remains unclear. This CDR3 is 15 amino acids long. From germline, CDR1 is SNHLY and CDR2 FYNNEI. V lost 8 bases to trimming and J lost 1 base, with 18 bases between them. The CDR3 DNA is TGTGCCAGCGGTTTAGGTTTGGCTCTATCCTACGAGCAGTACTTC. Its protein is CASGLGLALSYEQYF.

The V and J genes are TRBV18 and TRBJ1-2; no clear D. CDR3 size: 13 residues. CDR1 is KGHSH and CDR2 is LQKENI in the germline V gene. V gave up 4 bases and J gave up 3 bases, with 9 bases separating them. The CDR3 sequence is CASSREGDYGYTF. The DNA for the CDR3 is TGTGCCAGCTCACGGGAGGGAGACTATGGCTACACCTTC.

The chain has TRBV10-3 and TRBJ2-3; 9 bases line up with TRBD1. V dropped 7 bases and J dropped 4; count of bases not matched to a gene: 6. The length of the CDR3 is 14 residues. CDR1 is ENHRY, CDR2 SYGVKD, per germline. CDR3 nucleotide sequence: TGTGCCATCAAGGGGACAGGGCGGGCAGATACGCAGTATTTT. Translated, it gives CAIKGTGRADTQYF.

This rearrangement joins TRBV29-1 to TRBJ2-2, with D unresolved. V was shortened by 6 bases and J by 6 bases, with 11 bases between the two germline ends. The CDR3 is 12 amino acids. Germline-derived CDR1 and CDR2 are SQVTM and ANQGSEA. This chain's CDR3 is CSVGREAGELFF. The CDR3 region has the DNA TGCAGCGTCGGCCGAGAGGCCGGGGAGCTGTTTTTT.

The genes are TRBV10-3 and TRBJ1-4; TRBD1 is a possible D gene (5 bases). In germline, CDR1 is ENHRY, CDR2 SYGVKD. V lost 6 bases and J lost 0, with 20 bases in between. CDR3 length: 18 amino acids. The CDR3: CAISPATDGTATNEKLFF. CDR3 DNA: TGTGCCATCAGCCCGGCTACAGATGGGACGGCAACTAATGAAAAACTGTTTTTT.

The chain has TRBV5-5 and TRBJ2-2, with 8 bases matching TRBD1. The V segment lost 3 bases and the J segment 6 bases; nucleotides outside the gene matches: 10. The germline V gene encodes CDR1 SGHKS and CDR2 YYEKEE (reference sequence). This CDR3 is 16 amino acids long. The DNA of the CDR3 is TGTGCCAGCAGCTCCGCTCCGGGACAGGTAGCCGGGGAGCTGTTTTTT. Translation: CASSSAPGQVAGELFF.

V is TRBV5-1 and J is TRBJ2-3, with D maybe TRBD2 (6 bases). V lost 2 bases and J lost 4, with 11 bases in between. The V gene's germline CDR1 is SGHRS and CDR2 YFSETQ. The CDR3 consists of 14 residues. The CDR3 bases are TGCGCCAGCAGCTTTCCGGGACTTGCAGATACGCAGTATTTT. Amino acid sequence: CASSFPGLADTQYF.

The CDR3 DNA reads TGCGCCAGCAGCCAAGCCGGGTTAATGAACACTGAAGCTTTCTTT. The encoded protein is CASSQAGLMNTEAFF. The chain joins TRBV4-3 to TRBJ1-1; no reliable D call. This CDR3 has 15 residues. The ends were cut back, 1 base at V and 0 bases at J, with 9 bases in the middle. Looked up from germline, CDR1 is LGHNA and CDR2 is YSLEER.

This clone appeared once. The CDR3 DNA reads as TGTGCCAGCAGCCATACAGGGGAAGGAGGAAACACCATATATTTT. This codes for CASSHTGEGGNTIYF. The chain combines TRBV7-9 with TRBJ1-3; 7 bases line up with TRBD1. The germline CDR1 and CDR2 sequences are SEHNR and FQNEAQ (reference sequence). This CDR3 has 15 amino acids. With V trimmed by 5 bases and J by 4 bases, 8 bases remained unmatched.

The chain combines TRBV13 with TRBJ2-1; 8 nucleotides line up with TRBD2. The ends lost 5 bases at V and 7 bases at J; junction bases unmatched: 10. CDR3 size: 15 residues. Germline CDR1 reads PRHDT; CDR2 reads FYEKMQ (reference sequence). Written as DNA, the CDR3 is TGTGCCAGCAGCCCCGGGAGGGCCTTCGGGAATGAGCAGTTCTTC. Protein product: CASSPGRAFGNEQFF.

J is TRBJ1-2 and V is TRBV7-2; TRBD1 agrees at 7 bases. The CDR3 runs to 14 residues. The germline CDR1 and CDR2 sequences are SGHTA and FQGNSA. V lost 5 bases to trimming and J lost 4 bases; unmatched junction nucleotides: 7. The CDR3 coding sequence is TGTGCCAGCAGCGTGCCAGGGGGGGGCTATGGCTACACCTTC. This encodes CASSVPGGGYGYTF.

The chain links TRBV11-3 to TRBJ2-3; 7 positions agree with TRBD2. Germline V gene data show CDR1 as SGHNT and CDR2 as YENEEA. Losses at the gene ends were 1 base for V and 0 bases for J; bases not matched to a gene: 10. The CDR3 extends over 18 amino acids. The CDR3 protein is CASSLGPSGRTSTDTQYF. CDR3 nucleotides: TGTGCCAGCAGCTTAGGGCCTAGCGGAAGAACTAGCACAGATACGCAGTATTTT.

The DNA of the CDR3 is TGCGCCAGCAGCCAAGAGAGTTTCCTAGCGGCTTACAATGAGCAGTTCTTC. This translates into CASSQESFLAAYNEQFF. This chain joins TRBV4-3 and TRBJ2-1; the match to TRBD2 covers 7 bases. The length of the CDR3 is 17 residues. Germline V gives CDR1 LGHNA, CDR2 YSLEER. J lost 4 bases, V lost 0 bases, and 9 bases had no gene match.